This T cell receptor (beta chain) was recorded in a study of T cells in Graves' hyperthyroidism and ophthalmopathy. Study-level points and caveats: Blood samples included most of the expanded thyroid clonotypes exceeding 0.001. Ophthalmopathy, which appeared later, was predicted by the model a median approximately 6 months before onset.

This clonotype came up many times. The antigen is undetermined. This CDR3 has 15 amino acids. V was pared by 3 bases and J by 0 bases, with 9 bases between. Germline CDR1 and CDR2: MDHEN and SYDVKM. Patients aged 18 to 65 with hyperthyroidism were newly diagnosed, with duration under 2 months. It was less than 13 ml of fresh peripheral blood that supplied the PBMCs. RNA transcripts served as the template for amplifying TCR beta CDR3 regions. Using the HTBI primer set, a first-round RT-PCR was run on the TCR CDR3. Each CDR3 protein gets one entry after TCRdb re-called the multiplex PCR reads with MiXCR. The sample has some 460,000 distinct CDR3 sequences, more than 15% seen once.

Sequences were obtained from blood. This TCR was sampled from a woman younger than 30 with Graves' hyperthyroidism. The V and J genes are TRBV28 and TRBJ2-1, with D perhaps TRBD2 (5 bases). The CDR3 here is CASSFLTSSYNEQFF. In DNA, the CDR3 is TGTGCCAGCAGTTTCCTCACTAGCTCCTACAATGAGCAGTTCTTC.